This TCR beta chain was identified during a study of T cells after yellow fever vaccination. TCRdb recomputed calls from the 5' RACE reads with MiXCR, one row per CDR3 protein. The sample records 250,000 to 350,000 distinct CDR3 sequences, 4% to 5.5% being singletons. The V and J ends lost 5 bases and 4 bases respectively, with 10 bases between them. CDR3 size: 14 residues. Germline V gene lookup returns CDR1 KGHDR and CDR2 SFDVKD. The chain joins TRBV24-1 to TRBJ2-2; D possibly uses TRBD1 or TRBD2 (5 bases each). The starting material was PBMCs, obtained 15 days after the yellow fever booster vaccination. This TCR derives from a man younger than 30 who received the YFV17D yellow fever vaccine. The CDR3 DNA sequence: TGTGCCACCAGTGTAGCGACAGCCACCGGGGAGCTGTTTTTT. It yields the protein CATSVATATGELFF.